These T cell receptor beta chains were read from a single sample in a study of T-cell reconstitution after alpha-beta-depleted transplantation in children. TCRdb itself ran the PCR reads through MiXCR, one entry per CDR3 protein. The data show hundreds of thousands of distinct CDR3 sequences, roughly 15% seen once. Material: PBMCs from the stem cell graft donor, obtained from the stem cell graft. The receptor source for this set is a human donor who donated a stem cell graft to a child with acute myeloid leukemia. CDR3s include the opening cysteine and the closing phenylalanine or tryptophan. A D gene is named only where the DNA matches it firmly. Expanded clones are given a class, and other clones once, few, many or no size at all.

D gene: .
CDR3 length: 15
J gene: TRBJ2-6
V gene: TRBV28
clone size: many
CDR3 protein: CASSSTASGANVLTF
CDR3 DNA: TGTGCCAGCAGTTCAACAGCCTCTGGGGCCAACGTCCTGACTTTC

D gene: .
CDR3 length: 12
J gene: TRBJ1-1
V gene: TRBV6-2/TRBV6-3
clone size: many
CDR3 protein: CASREVWTEAFF
CDR3 DNA: TGTGCCAGCAGGGAGGTTTGGACTGAAGCTTTCTTT

D gene: .
CDR3 length: 16
J gene: TRBJ2-3
V gene: TRBV9
clone size: .
CDR3 protein: CASSVGTHARTDTQYF
CDR3 DNA: TGTGCCAGCAGCGTCGGGACCCATGCACGCACAGATACGCAGTATTTT

D gene: .
CDR3 length: 14
J gene: TRBJ1-1
V gene: TRBV5-1
clone size: .
CDR3 protein: CASSFGEGDTEAFF
CDR3 DNA: TGCGCCAGCAGCTTCGGTGAGGGGGACACTGAAGCTTTCTTT

D gene: .
CDR3 length: 13
J gene: TRBJ2-3
V gene: TRBV10-3
clone size: many
CDR3 protein: CAISYSDPDTQYF
CDR3 DNA: TGTGCCATCAGCTACTCCGACCCAGATACGCAGTATTTT

D gene: .
CDR3 length: 11
J gene: TRBJ2-2
V gene: TRBV29-1
clone size: many
CDR3 protein: CSGTNTGELFF
CDR3 DNA: TGCAGCGGTACGAACACCGGGGAGCTGTTTTTT

D gene: .
CDR3 length: 16
J gene: TRBJ1-5
V gene: TRBV12-3/TRBV12-4
clone size: .
CDR3 protein: CASSFSNRALDQPQHF
CDR3 DNA: TGTGCCAGCAGTTTCTCTAACAGGGCTTTGGATCAGCCCCAGCATTTT

D gene: .
CDR3 length: 14
J gene: TRBJ1-2
V gene: TRBV20-1
clone size: many
CDR3 protein: CSARDLRRVDGYTF
CDR3 DNA: TGCAGTGCTAGAGATCTCAGGAGAGTTGATGGCTACACCTTC

D gene: .
CDR3 length: 13
J gene: TRBJ1-6
V gene: TRBV7-9
clone size: many
CDR3 protein: CASSLGEWRPLHF
CDR3 DNA: TGTGCCAGCAGCTTGGGGGAGTGGAGACCCCTCCACTTT

D gene: .
CDR3 length: 13
J gene: TRBJ1-2
V gene: TRBV29-1
clone size: many
CDR3 protein: CSVDQGRGRGYTF
CDR3 DNA: TGCAGCGTTGACCAGGGCAGGGGCCGGGGCTACACCTTC

D gene: .
CDR3 length: 16
J gene: TRBJ1-1
V gene: TRBV29-1
clone size: few
CDR3 protein: CSAGFGIWQENTEAFF
CDR3 DNA: TGCAGCGCCGGGTTCGGGATTTGGCAGGAGAACACTGAAGCTTTCTTT

D gene: .
CDR3 length: 13
J gene: TRBJ2-1
V gene: TRBV14
clone size: .
CDR3 protein: CAISPGTFHEQFF
CDR3 DNA: TGTGCCATCAGCCCAGGGACATTCCATGAGCAGTTCTTC

D gene: .
CDR3 length: 14
J gene: TRBJ1-1
V gene: TRBV28
clone size: .
CDR3 protein: CASSLLGLLDEAFF
CDR3 DNA: TGTGCCAGCAGTTTATTGGGGCTATTAGATGAAGCTTTCTTT

D gene: .
CDR3 length: 13
J gene: TRBJ2-2
V gene: TRBV5-1
clone size: .
CDR3 protein: CASSLGQTGELFF
CDR3 DNA: TGCGCCAGCAGCTTGGGGCAGACCGGGGAGCTGTTTTTT

D gene: TRBD1
CDR3 length: 15
J gene: TRBJ2-1
V gene: TRBV7-9
clone size: few
CDR3 protein: CASSTGTGGVNEQFF
CDR3 DNA: TGTGCCAGCAGCACCGGGACAGGGGGGGTCAATGAGCAGTTCTTC

D gene: .
CDR3 length: 17
J gene: TRBJ2-1
V gene: TRBV4-1
clone size: .
CDR3 protein: CASSHLLRSARLDEQFF
CDR3 DNA: TGCGCCAGCAGCCACCTCTTGAGGAGCGCTCGTTTGGATGAGCAGTTCTTC

D gene: .
CDR3 length: 16
J gene: TRBJ2-1
V gene: TRBV20-1
clone size: few
CDR3 protein: CSARDPKTLTYNEQFF
CDR3 DNA: TGCAGTGCTAGAGATCCGAAGACCCTGACCTACAATGAGCAGTTCTTC

D gene: .
CDR3 length: 14
J gene: TRBJ2-5
V gene: TRBV6-1
clone size: .
CDR3 protein: CASSPSSVGETQYF
CDR3 DNA: TGTGCCAGCTCCCCGAGTTCGGTGGGTGAGACCCAGTACTTC

D gene: .
CDR3 length: 13
J gene: TRBJ2-7
V gene: TRBV24-1
clone size: few
CDR3 protein: CATRAPGSDEQYF
CDR3 DNA: TGTGCCACCCGGGCCCCAGGGTCGGACGAGCAGTACTTC

D gene: .
CDR3 length: 16
J gene: TRBJ1-1
V gene: TRBV20-1
clone size: many
CDR3 protein: CSAVPLDLGMNTEAFF
CDR3 DNA: TGCAGTGCCGTGCCCCTAGATCTGGGAATGAACACTGAAGCTTTCTTT

D gene: .
CDR3 length: 17
J gene: TRBJ2-2
V gene: TRBV10-3
clone size: few
CDR3 protein: CAISVDGPSANTGELFF
CDR3 DNA: TGTGCCATCAGTGTCGACGGCCCCTCGGCGAACACCGGGGAGCTGTTTTTT

D gene: TRBD2
CDR3 length: 15
J gene: TRBJ2-3
V gene: TRBV10-3
clone size: .
CDR3 protein: CAISSGGATADTQYF
CDR3 DNA: TGTGCCATCTCTAGCGGGGGGGCCACCGCAGATACGCAGTATTTT

D gene: .
CDR3 length: 14
J gene: TRBJ2-1
V gene: TRBV12-3/TRBV12-4
clone size: many
CDR3 protein: CASSDDRSVNEQFF
CDR3 DNA: TGTGCCAGCAGCGACGACAGGTCTGTCAATGAGCAGTTCTTC

D gene: .
CDR3 length: 16
J gene: TRBJ1-1
V gene: TRBV5-1
clone size: .
CDR3 protein: CASSPGGGRLNTEAFF
CDR3 DNA: TGCGCCAGCAGCCCCGGTGGTGGGAGACTGAACACTGAAGCTTTCTTT

D gene: TRBD1
CDR3 length: 16
J gene: TRBJ1-5
V gene: TRBV24-1
clone size: .
CDR3 protein: CATSEKDRVGNQPQHF
CDR3 DNA: TGTGCCACCAGTGAGAAGGACAGGGTGGGCAATCAGCCCCAGCATTTT

D gene: .
CDR3 length: 12
J gene: TRBJ2-7
V gene: TRBV30
clone size: .
CDR3 protein: CACTGDFYEQYF
CDR3 DNA: TGTGCCTGTACAGGGGACTTCTACGAGCAGTACTTC

D gene: .
CDR3 length: 13
J gene: TRBJ1-1
V gene: TRBV12-3/TRBV12-4
clone size: few
CDR3 protein: CANTDGLNTEAFF
CDR3 DNA: TGTGCCAATACGGACGGATTGAACACTGAAGCTTTCTTT

D gene: .
CDR3 length: 14
J gene: TRBJ2-5
V gene: TRBV7-9
clone size: .
CDR3 protein: CASRSAVLRETQYF
CDR3 DNA: TGTGCCAGCAGGTCCGCCGTACTCCGGGAGACCCAGTACTTC

D gene: TRBD1
CDR3 length: 16
J gene: TRBJ2-1
V gene: TRBV20-1
clone size: few
CDR3 protein: CSARDLPGGTYNEQFF
CDR3 DNA: TGCAGTGCTAGAGATCTTCCAGGGGGCACCTACAATGAGCAGTTCTTC

D gene: TRBD1
CDR3 length: 14
J gene: TRBJ2-1
V gene: TRBV7-9
clone size: few
CDR3 protein: CASSPTGFGNEQFF
CDR3 DNA: TGTGCCAGCAGCCCGACAGGGTTTGGCAATGAGCAGTTCTTC

D gene: TRBD2
CDR3 length: 13
J gene: TRBJ2-1
V gene: TRBV12-3/TRBV12-4
clone size: few
CDR3 protein: CASSSGGLREQFF
CDR3 DNA: TGTGCCAGCAGTTCGGGGGGGCTAAGGGAGCAGTTCTTC

D gene: .
CDR3 length: 14
J gene: TRBJ1-1
V gene: TRBV4-3
clone size: .
CDR3 protein: CASRATARDTEAFF
CDR3 DNA: TGCGCCAGCAGGGCGACAGCGAGGGATACTGAAGCTTTCTTT

D gene: TRBD1
CDR3 length: 14
J gene: TRBJ1-1
V gene: TRBV27
clone size: many
CDR3 protein: CASSSNPGTGEAFF
CDR3 DNA: TGTGCCAGCAGTTCAAACCCCGGGACAGGTGAAGCTTTCTTT

D gene: .
CDR3 length: 15
J gene: TRBJ2-2
V gene: TRBV5-1
clone size: .
CDR3 protein: CASSFEGTATGELFF
CDR3 DNA: TGCGCCAGCAGCTTTGAGGGGACGGCCACCGGGGAGCTGTTTTTT

D gene: TRBD1
CDR3 length: 14
J gene: TRBJ2-5
V gene: TRBV18
clone size: .
CDR3 protein: CASSIGTGEETQYF
CDR3 DNA: TGTGCCAGCTCAATTGGGACAGGGGAAGAGACCCAGTACTTC

D gene: .
CDR3 length: 15
J gene: TRBJ1-1
V gene: TRBV9
clone size: few
CDR3 protein: CASSVLGLGNTEAFF
CDR3 DNA: TGTGCCAGCAGCGTTCTAGGCCTTGGGAACACTGAAGCTTTCTTT

D gene: .
CDR3 length: 12
J gene: TRBJ2-5
V gene: TRBV28
clone size: many
CDR3 protein: CASKGVEETQYF
CDR3 DNA: TGTGCCAGCAAGGGGGTCGAAGAGACCCAGTACTTC

D gene: .
CDR3 length: 11
J gene: TRBJ1-1
V gene: TRBV7-2
clone size: many
CDR3 protein: CASSLRGEAFF
CDR3 DNA: TGTGCCAGCAGCTTAAGGGGGGAAGCTTTCTTT

D gene: .
CDR3 length: 15
J gene: TRBJ2-1
V gene: TRBV13
clone size: .
CDR3 protein: CASSFRGVNNNEQFF
CDR3 DNA: TGTGCCAGCAGCTTTAGGGGGGTCAACAACAATGAGCAGTTCTTC

D gene: TRBD1
CDR3 length: 17
J gene: TRBJ1-6
V gene: TRBV20-1
clone size: many
CDR3 protein: CSATSSGTGRYNSPLHF
CDR3 DNA: TGCAGTGCTACCTCGTCCGGGACAGGGCGCTATAATTCACCCCTCCACTTT

D gene: .
CDR3 length: 14
J gene: TRBJ2-7
V gene: TRBV5-6
clone size: .
CDR3 protein: CASSHGLEPYEQYF
CDR3 DNA: TGTGCCAGCAGCCACGGACTTGAGCCCTACGAGCAGTACTTC

D gene: TRBD1
CDR3 length: 14
J gene: TRBJ1-2
V gene: TRBV28
clone size: few
CDR3 protein: CASSRQGADYGYTF
CDR3 DNA: TGTGCCAGCTCACGACAGGGGGCGGACTATGGCTACACCTTC

D gene: .
CDR3 length: 13
J gene: TRBJ2-4
V gene: TRBV7-2
clone size: .
CDR3 protein: CATEQPDRPIQYF
CDR3 DNA: TGTGCCACAGAGCAGCCCGACCGTCCTATTCAGTACTTC

D gene: .
CDR3 length: 14
J gene: TRBJ1-2
V gene: TRBV12-3/TRBV12-4
clone size: many
CDR3 protein: CASSPGHGGLGYTF
CDR3 DNA: TGTGCCAGCAGTCCTGGACATGGAGGGCTTGGCTACACCTTC

D gene: .
CDR3 length: 14
J gene: TRBJ2-1
V gene: TRBV20-1
clone size: many
CDR3 protein: CSAKVVPGGNEQFF
CDR3 DNA: TGCAGTGCTAAAGTAGTCCCGGGCGGGAATGAGCAGTTCTTC

D gene: .
CDR3 length: 14
J gene: TRBJ1-2
V gene: TRBV20-1
clone size: many
CDR3 protein: CSAAIQGMYYGYTF
CDR3 DNA: TGCAGTGCTGCCATTCAGGGAATGTACTATGGCTACACCTTC

D gene: .
CDR3 length: 16
J gene: TRBJ1-1
V gene: TRBV7-6
clone size: many
CDR3 protein: CASSLGWGRENTEAFF
CDR3 DNA: TGTGCCAGCAGCTTAGGGTGGGGCAGGGAGAACACTGAAGCTTTCTTT

D gene: .
CDR3 length: 16
J gene: TRBJ2-1
V gene: TRBV7-6
clone size: .
CDR3 protein: CASSSRVGRDYNEQFF
CDR3 DNA: TGTGCCAGCAGCTCAAGGGTCGGGAGAGACTACAATGAGCAGTTCTTC

D gene: TRBD2
CDR3 length: 20
J gene: TRBJ2-1
V gene: TRBV11-2
clone size: few
CDR3 protein: CASSSTGLAGGFSSYNEQFF
CDR3 DNA: TGTGCCAGCAGCTCGACGGGACTAGCGGGGGGCTTCTCCTCCTACAATGAGCAGTTCTTC